Included here is one T cell receptor (beta chain) sequence, with context. Naive CD8 populations comprised CD45RO-negative cells positively selected for CCR7, excluding terminally differentiated effector memory CD45RA+ cells. Using immunoSEQ multiplex PCR, the repertoire was profiled, and TCRdb retains in-frame clones only, with some absent. The sample carries about 2 million clones, approximately 94% recorded once. This entry is derived from a study of shared clonotypes between healthy human individuals. Germline CDR1 is SGHTA and CDR2 is FQGTGA. V was cut by 2 bases and J by 3 bases, with 14 bases left in between. This CDR3 has 15 residues.

The sequencing sample was made of naive CD8+ T cells sorted from blood. The chain uses TRBV7-3 and TRBJ2-7; D is possibly TRBD1 (5 bases). This receptor was taken from a man between 18 and 35 years old in good health. CDR3 bases: TGTGCCAGCAGCTTAGGCCAGGGTAAAGGCTACGAGCAGTACTTC. This codes for CASSLGQGKGYEQYF.